This T cell receptor (beta chain) was sequenced during a study of molecular identifiers for immune sequencing clone quantification. Study findings and constraints: The share of molecules held by clones above 20 RNA copies was over 97% in effector cells and under 1% in naive cells.

Unmatched junction bases numbered 8, after V lost 6 bases and J lost 7 bases. This CDR3 comprises 13 residues. One entry per CDR3 protein results from TCRdb running MiXCR on the PCR reads. The sample has about 510,000 distinct CDR3 sequences; around 23% are singletons. Worth noting for this clonotype: Its target is unknown.

The TCR sequence derives from a human donor in good health. Some libraries in this study had Jurkat cell RNA spiked in. V usage is TRBV12-3 or TRBV12-4 and J usage is TRBJ2-7, with 8 bases that match TRBD1. The sample taken for sequencing was naive CD8+ T cells from blood, with Jurkat cell RNA spiked in. Subset meaning: FACS-sorted CD8+CD4-CCR7+CD45RA+ naive T cells. CDR3 protein: CASREQTGVEQYF. DNA of the CDR3: TGTGCCAGCAGAGAGCAGACAGGGGTTGAGCAGTACTTC.